The 13 T cell receptor beta chains below were found in one sample sequenced in a study of T cell responses to AZD1222 COVID-19 vaccine. Repertoires were generated with immunoSEQ multiplex PCR, while TCRdb's copy carries only in-frame clones and drops some. The sample has fewer than 150,000 clones; 92% are singletons. Material: peripheral blood, obtained on day 0 of AZD1222 vaccination. The source of these receptors is an adult in good health.

V and J are TRBV10-2 and TRBJ2-1; possibly TRBD2 for D (6 bases). Germline V lookup: CDR1 WSHSY, CDR2 SAAADI. This CDR3 has 15 amino acids. V dropped 3 bases and J dropped 0 bases, with 9 bases sitting between them. CDR3: CASSEDGSSYNEQFF. Written as DNA, the CDR3 is TGCGCCAGCAGTGAAGACGGGAGCTCCTACAATGAGCAGTTCTTC.

This clone was seen only once. The chain combines TRBV5-1 with TRBJ2-7; 9 bases fit TRBD1. The CDR3 consists of 15 residues. V shed 4 bases and J 3 bases; nucleotides not matched to a gene: 8. CDR1 and CDR2 (germline): SGHRS, YFSETQ. The DNA of the CDR3 is TGCGCCAGCAGCCCGGGGACAGGGTGGAACTACGAGCAGTACTTC. It is translated as CASSPGTGWNYEQYF.

V gene TRBV7-8 combines with J gene TRBJ1-5, with 9 bases identical to TRBD1. This CDR3 has 16 residues. With V trimmed by 5 bases and J by 2 bases, 7 bases remained unmatched. Germline loops: CDR1 SGHVS, CDR2 FQNEAQ. This CDR3 reads CASSTRQGDGNQPQHF. CDR3 sequence (DNA): TGTGCCAGCAGCACAAGACAGGGGGATGGCAATCAGCCCCAGCATTTT.

The rearrangement joins TRBV5-6 to TRBJ2-6; a weak D match, TRBD1 (5 bases). Germline CDR1 reads SGHDT; CDR2 reads YYEEEE. CDR3 length equals 18 residues. Trimming took 0 bases from V and 0 from J, leaving 13 bases between them. CDR3 nucleotide sequence: TGTGCCAGCAGCTTGGCAGGGAACTCCCCCTCTGGGGCCAACGTCCTGACTTTC. This codes for CASSLAGNSPSGANVLTF.

V and J are TRBV7-9 and TRBJ1-4; 9 bases map to TRBD1. The germline V gene encodes CDR1 SEHNR and CDR2 FQNEAQ (reference sequence). Germline trimming cut 5 bases from V and 5 bases from J; bases unmatched to any gene: 6. This CDR3 spans 15 amino acids. This CDR3 is CASSRNTGGNEKLFF. The DNA of the CDR3 is TGTGCCAGCAGCAGAAACACAGGGGGCAATGAAAAACTGTTTTTT.

The chain joins TRBV7-9 to TRBJ2-1; no reliable D call. This CDR3 is built from 14 residues. V shed 2 bases and J shed 10 bases, with 15 bases lying between them. The germline V gene has CDR1 SEHNR and CDR2 FQNEAQ (reference sequence). CDR3 DNA: TGTGCCAGCAGCTTAACGATGGACGGGCCGGAGCAGTTCTTC. Residues: CASSLTMDGPEQFF.

This chain connects TRBV3-1 (or the pseudogene TRBV3-2) to TRBJ1-1, with 8 bases fitting TRBD1. CDR1 is LGHDT, CDR2 YNNKEL, per germline (reference sequence). Trimming at V came to 3 bases and at J to 4 bases, leaving 4 bases not matched to a gene. CDR3 size: 14 residues. This CDR3 is CASSHGQGGTEAFF. CDR3 DNA sequence: TGTGCCAGCAGCCATGGACAGGGTGGCACTGAAGCTTTCTTT.

The chain employs TRBV2 and TRBJ2-3, with 9 bases fitting TRBD2. Germline V gives CDR1 SNHLY, CDR2 FYNNEI. Unmatched junction bases numbered 13, after V lost 11 bases and J lost 1 base. This CDR3 has 16 amino acids. CDR3 sequence reads: CAGKRREGGGTDTQYF. CDR3 bases: TGTGCCGGGAAGAGGCGGGAGGGCGGAGGCACAGATACGCAGTATTTT.

This chain connects TRBV6-2 or TRBV6-3 to TRBJ1-1, with D hard to call. CDR1 and CDR2 (germline): MNHEY, SVGEGT. The V end was cut by 1 base, the J end by 7 bases, with 7 bases between. The CDR3 sequence is 12 residues long. CDR3 in DNA: TGTGCCAGCAGTTACTGGTGGTTTGAAGCTTTCTTT. Translation: CASSYWWFEAFF.

The CDR3 protein is CSVESGLTYNEQFF. The DNA for the CDR3 is TGCAGCGTTGAGAGCGGACTTACCTACAATGAGCAGTTCTTC. The chain has TRBV29-1 and TRBJ2-1, with TRBD2 as a possible D gene (5 bases). Trimming took off 3 bases at V and 2 bases at J, with 11 bases between the two ends. Germline CDR1 is SQVTM and CDR2 is ANQGSEA. The CDR3 has 14 amino acids.

The V gene is TRBV7-2, the J gene TRBJ1-2; a possible D gene is TRBD1 (5 bases). From germline, CDR1 is SGHTA and CDR2 FQGNSA. V gave up 6 bases and J gave up 4 bases, with 12 bases separating them. The CDR3 has 13 residues. In DNA, the CDR3 is TGTGCCAGCAGTTATGGCGGGGCCTATGGCTACACCTTC. Translation gives CASSYGGAYGYTF.

The chain is built from TRBV7-2 and TRBJ1-6; no clear D gene. Germline V gene sequence: CDR1 SGHTA, CDR2 FQGNSA. CDR3 length equals 13 residues. The ends were cut back, 8 bases at V and 2 bases at J, with 7 bases in the middle. Written as DNA, the CDR3 is TGTGCCAGCGAGGATCCCTATAATTCACCCCTCCACTTT. This encodes CASEDPYNSPLHF.

V usage is TRBV19 and J usage is TRBJ2-7; D gene unclear. The V gene lost 4 bases and the J gene lost 2 bases, with 12 bases spanning the gap. Germline V gives CDR1 LNHDA, CDR2 SQIVND (reference sequence). This CDR3 is 14 amino acids long. In DNA form, the CDR3 reads TGTGCCAGTAGTAATACGATAGACACCTACGAGCAGTACTTC. Protein: CASSNTIDTYEQYF.